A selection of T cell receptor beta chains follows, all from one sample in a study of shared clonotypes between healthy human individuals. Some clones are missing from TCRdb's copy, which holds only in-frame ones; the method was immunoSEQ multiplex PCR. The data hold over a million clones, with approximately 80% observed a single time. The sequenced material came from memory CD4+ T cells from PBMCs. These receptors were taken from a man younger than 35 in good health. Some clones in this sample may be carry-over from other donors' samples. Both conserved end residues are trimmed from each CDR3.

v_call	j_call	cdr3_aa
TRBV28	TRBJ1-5	ASSPTGEPQH
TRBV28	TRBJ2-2	ASSLFGGQNTGELF
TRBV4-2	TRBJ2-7	ASSQESRGRAEQY
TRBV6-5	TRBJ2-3	ASSSTLDTQY
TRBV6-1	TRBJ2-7	AGQAGGPYEQY
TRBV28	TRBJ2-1	ASLSGNNEQF
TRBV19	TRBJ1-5	ASTRSGRVNQPQH
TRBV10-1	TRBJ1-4	ASKLDRGEDEKLF
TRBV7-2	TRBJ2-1	ASSAGLAGGQF
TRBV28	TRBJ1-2	ASSLWDRSNYGYT
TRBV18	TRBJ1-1	ASLIQDKYTEAF
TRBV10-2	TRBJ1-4	ASSESYEKLF
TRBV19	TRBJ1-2	ASSVGISLNYGYT
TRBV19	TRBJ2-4	ASSIEGASLVGIQY
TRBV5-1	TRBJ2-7	ASSLVGRTYEQY
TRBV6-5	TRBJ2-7	ASSYAGPHYEQY
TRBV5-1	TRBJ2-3	ASSPGGAGTDTQY
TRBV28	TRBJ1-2	ASSFSPLGYGYT
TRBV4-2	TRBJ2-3	ASSQDVRTSGSGRDTQY
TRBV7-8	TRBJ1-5	ASSLAGGGINQPQH
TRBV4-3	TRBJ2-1	ASSQGLSGTYNEQF
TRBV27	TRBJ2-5	ASGVHGETQY
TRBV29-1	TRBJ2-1	SVASVRSYNEQF
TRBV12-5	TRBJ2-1	ASGLEPLNNEQF
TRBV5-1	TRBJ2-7	ASSPEAGPPYEQY
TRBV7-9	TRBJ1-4	ASSLVDWGNEKLF
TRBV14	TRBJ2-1	ASSRLGSSSYNEQF
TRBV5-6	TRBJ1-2	ASSLVGRANYGYT
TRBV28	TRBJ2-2	ASSLTVAGTGELF
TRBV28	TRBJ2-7	ASRGQGREQY
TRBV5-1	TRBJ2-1	ASSSTSGLSYNEQF
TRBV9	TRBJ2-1	ASSVGLAGAYNEQF
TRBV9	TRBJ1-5	ASSPSGGQPQH
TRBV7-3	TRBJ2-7	ASSQDRDYEQY
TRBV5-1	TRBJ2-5	ASITGTGAETQY
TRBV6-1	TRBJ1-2	ASSDGTYGYT
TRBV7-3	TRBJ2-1	ASSLTSVVDEQF
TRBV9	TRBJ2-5	ASSAGQGSGRETQY
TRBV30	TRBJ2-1	AWRAFPGKQF
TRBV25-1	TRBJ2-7	ASSAGTYEQY
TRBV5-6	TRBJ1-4	ASTVGGNRNEKLF